Listed below are T cell receptor beta chains from one sample, sequenced in a study of T cells after yellow fever vaccination. TCRdb passed the 5' RACE reads through MiXCR, listing each CDR3 protein once. Of under 700,000 distinct CDR3 sequences listed, 17% are singletons. The sample here was PBMCs, taken more than 4 days after the first yellow fever vaccination. These receptors all stem from a man between 18 and 35 years old who received the YFV17D yellow fever vaccine. Both conserved end residues are part of each CDR3. A D gene is named only where the DNA matches it firmly. Clone size is given for some rows only: seen once, a few or many times, or a class if the clone is expanded.

j_gene: TRBJ2-7; abundance: few; d_gene: NA; v_gene: TRBV6-6; len: 13; CDR3nt: TGTGCCAGCAGTGACAGCTTAGCCTACGAGCAGTACTTC; CDR3aa: CASSDSLAYEQYF
j_gene: TRBJ1-5; abundance: NA; d_gene: NA; v_gene: TRBV5-8; len: 12; CDR3nt: TGTGCCAGCAGTACCCTAAATCAGCCCCAGCATTTT; CDR3aa: CASSTLNQPQHF
j_gene: TRBJ2-3; abundance: few; d_gene: TRBD2; v_gene: TRBV7-2; len: 15; CDR3nt: TGTGCCAGCAGCGAACGGGGGGGCCGACCAGATACGCAGTATTTT; CDR3aa: CASSERGGRPDTQYF
j_gene: TRBJ2-5; abundance: NA; d_gene: NA; v_gene: TRBV3-1; len: 13; CDR3nt: TGTGCCAGCAGCCAAGAAAGAAGGGAGACCCAGTACTTC; CDR3aa: CASSQERRETQYF
j_gene: TRBJ1-1; abundance: few; d_gene: NA; v_gene: TRBV7-9; len: 13; CDR3nt: TGTGCCAGCAGCCACCCCCGGGACACTGAAGCTTTCTTT; CDR3aa: CASSHPRDTEAFF
j_gene: TRBJ2-3; abundance: many; d_gene: NA; v_gene: TRBV18; len: 14; CDR3nt: TGTGCCAGCTCACCACTGGCAATGCCAGATACGCAGTATTTT; CDR3aa: CASSPLAMPDTQYF
j_gene: TRBJ1-5; abundance: NA; d_gene: NA; v_gene: TRBV20-1; len: 14; CDR3nt: TGCAGTGCGACAACAGGAAGGGGGAATCAGCCCCAGCATTTT; CDR3aa: CSATTGRGNQPQHF
j_gene: TRBJ2-1; abundance: NA; d_gene: TRBD2; v_gene: TRBV9; len: 15; CDR3nt: TGTGCCAGCAGCCAAGCTAGCGGGGAGTACAATGAGCAGTTCTTC; CDR3aa: CASSQASGEYNEQFF
j_gene: TRBJ2-1; abundance: NA; d_gene: NA; v_gene: TRBV6-2/TRBV6-3; len: 17; CDR3nt: TGTGCCAGCAGTTACTCGAATCAGGGTGGGACCTACAATGAGCAGTTCTTC; CDR3aa: CASSYSNQGGTYNEQFF
j_gene: TRBJ2-5; abundance: NA; d_gene: NA; v_gene: TRBV10-3; len: 13; CDR3nt: TGTGCCTCCGCCAACAGGGTCCAAGAGACCCAGTACTTC; CDR3aa: CASANRVQETQYF
j_gene: TRBJ1-5; abundance: NA; d_gene: NA; v_gene: TRBV7-8; len: 17; CDR3nt: TGTGCCAGCAGCTACGTGCCCAAGGGCAGGGCCAATCAGCCCCAGCATTTT; CDR3aa: CASSYVPKGRANQPQHF
j_gene: TRBJ2-1; abundance: NA; d_gene: NA; v_gene: TRBV11-2; len: 12; CDR3nt: TGTGCCAGCAGCTCTCAGCGGGTTGAGCAGTTCTTC; CDR3aa: CASSSQRVEQFF
j_gene: TRBJ2-5; abundance: many; d_gene: TRBD2; v_gene: TRBV15; len: 15; CDR3nt: TGTGCCACCAGCAGAGATATGGGGACTAGCGGTCCCCAGTACTTC; CDR3aa: CATSRDMGTSGPQYF
j_gene: TRBJ1-2; abundance: few; d_gene: NA; v_gene: TRBV5-6; len: 16; CDR3nt: TGTGCCAGCAGCTTTATTACTGGCGAAGGGGGCTATGGCTACACCTTC; CDR3aa: CASSFITGEGGYGYTF
j_gene: TRBJ2-3; abundance: NA; d_gene: NA; v_gene: TRBV7-9; len: 14; CDR3nt: TGTGCCAGCAGCCGAGGGGGGGGCCCAGATACGCAGTATTTT; CDR3aa: CASSRGGGPDTQYF
j_gene: TRBJ2-2; abundance: few; d_gene: TRBD2; v_gene: TRBV4-1; len: 15; CDR3nt: TGCGCCAGCGGACGGGAGGCCGAGAACACCGGGGAGCTGTTTTTT; CDR3aa: CASGREAENTGELFF
j_gene: TRBJ2-5; abundance: once; d_gene: TRBD1; v_gene: TRBV5-1; len: 14; CDR3nt: TGCGCCAGCAGGGATTCGGACAGGGGCGAGACCCAGTACTTC; CDR3aa: CASRDSDRGETQYF
j_gene: TRBJ2-3; abundance: NA; d_gene: TRBD2; v_gene: TRBV5-5; len: 15; CDR3nt: TGTGCCAGCAGGGAAGGGACTAGCGTTCCAGATACGCAGTATTTT; CDR3aa: CASREGTSVPDTQYF
j_gene: TRBJ2-3; abundance: NA; d_gene: NA; v_gene: TRBV24-1; len: 12; CDR3nt: TGTGCCACCAACACCAACACAGATACGCAGTATTTT; CDR3aa: CATNTNTDTQYF
j_gene: TRBJ2-4; abundance: few; d_gene: NA; v_gene: TRBV20-1; len: 12; CDR3nt: TGCAGTGCTAGGATCGGTGGAAACATTCAGTACTTC; CDR3aa: CSARIGGNIQYF
j_gene: TRBJ2-3; abundance: NA; d_gene: TRBD1; v_gene: TRBV7-9; len: 14; CDR3nt: TGTGCCAGCCCAGGGGGCGGGGTTCGAGATACGCAGTATTTT; CDR3aa: CASPGGGVRDTQYF
j_gene: TRBJ1-2; abundance: NA; d_gene: TRBD1; v_gene: TRBV7-9; len: 14; CDR3nt: TGTGCCAGCAGCCGGACAGGGTCTGACTATGGCTACACCTTC; CDR3aa: CASSRTGSDYGYTF
j_gene: TRBJ1-6; abundance: NA; d_gene: TRBD1; v_gene: TRBV5-1; len: 14; CDR3nt: TGCGCCAGTTCGGGGGACAGGGGGCTTTCACCCCTCCACTTT; CDR3aa: CASSGDRGLSPLHF
j_gene: TRBJ2-5; abundance: few; d_gene: TRBD2; v_gene: TRBV7-9; len: 13; CDR3nt: TGTGCCAGCAGCTCTCGACTAGCGTGGACCCAGTACTTC; CDR3aa: CASSSRLAWTQYF
j_gene: TRBJ1-3; abundance: few; d_gene: NA; v_gene: TRBV20-1; len: 17; CDR3nt: TGCAGTGCCCCCCGGGGGTTTGCAGGGAACTCTGGAAACACCATATATTTT; CDR3aa: CSAPRGFAGNSGNTIYF
j_gene: TRBJ2-7; abundance: many; d_gene: NA; v_gene: TRBV28; len: 12; CDR3nt: TGTGCCAGCAGTTTATACAAGTACGAGCAGTACTTC; CDR3aa: CASSLYKYEQYF
j_gene: TRBJ1-2; abundance: NA; d_gene: TRBD1; v_gene: TRBV20-1; len: 13; CDR3nt: TGCAGTGCTAGTGGACAGGGGTATCAGGGCTACACCTTC; CDR3aa: CSASGQGYQGYTF
j_gene: TRBJ1-5; abundance: few; d_gene: NA; v_gene: TRBV6-2/TRBV6-3; len: 17; CDR3nt: TGTGCCAGCAGTTACCTAACCGGGGCCTATAGCAATCAGCCCCAGCATTTT; CDR3aa: CASSYLTGAYSNQPQHF
j_gene: TRBJ1-1; abundance: many; d_gene: NA; v_gene: TRBV6-1; len: 12; CDR3nt: TGTGCCAGCAGGCAGGGGAGGACTGAAGCTTTCTTT; CDR3aa: CASRQGRTEAFF
j_gene: TRBJ1-4; abundance: many; d_gene: NA; v_gene: TRBV6-2/TRBV6-3; len: 15; CDR3nt: TGTGCCAGCAGTTACCCTTCCCGGGGGGGTGAAAAACTGTTTTTT; CDR3aa: CASSYPSRGGEKLFF
j_gene: TRBJ2-1; abundance: NA; d_gene: NA; v_gene: TRBV5-1; len: 12; CDR3nt: TGCGCCAGCAGCGGGGGGGCATTTGAGCAGTTCTTC; CDR3aa: CASSGGAFEQFF
j_gene: TRBJ1-1; abundance: NA; d_gene: TRBD1; v_gene: TRBV29-1; len: 16; CDR3nt: TGCAGCGTGGGAGGGACAGCGCTCTTCACGAACACTGAAGCTTTCTTT; CDR3aa: CSVGGTALFTNTEAFF
j_gene: TRBJ2-1; abundance: NA; d_gene: NA; v_gene: TRBV4-3; len: 14; CDR3nt: TGCGCCAGCAGCCAAGGTCTTGACTACAATGAGCAGTTCTTC; CDR3aa: CASSQGLDYNEQFF
j_gene: TRBJ1-2; abundance: NA; d_gene: NA; v_gene: TRBV4-3; len: 14; CDR3nt: TGCGCCAGCAGCCAGTTAATGGGGGGTGGCGGCTACACCTTC; CDR3aa: CASSQLMGGGGYTF
j_gene: TRBJ1-2; abundance: NA; d_gene: TRBD1; v_gene: TRBV5-6; len: 15; CDR3nt: TGTGCCAGCAGAGTCAGACAGGGACAGAACTATGGCTACACCTTC; CDR3aa: CASRVRQGQNYGYTF
j_gene: TRBJ2-2; abundance: NA; d_gene: NA; v_gene: TRBV7-6; len: 15; CDR3nt: TGTGCCGCCGGAGGGGGGACAGAGAACACCGGGGAGCTGTTTTTT; CDR3aa: CAAGGGTENTGELFF
j_gene: TRBJ2-3; abundance: few; d_gene: NA; v_gene: TRBV20-1; len: 15; CDR3nt: TGCAGTGCCAAAAAGACACCCGGGAGCGCAGATACGCAGTATTTT; CDR3aa: CSAKKTPGSADTQYF
j_gene: TRBJ1-1; abundance: few; d_gene: TRBD1; v_gene: TRBV20-1; len: 15; CDR3nt: TGCAGTGCGGAACGAGGACAGGGGTTGAACACTGAAGCTTTCTTT; CDR3aa: CSAERGQGLNTEAFF
j_gene: TRBJ1-5; abundance: few; d_gene: NA; v_gene: TRBV7-8; len: 18; CDR3nt: TGTGCCAGCAGCACGGGCGGCAGGGTCAGGACGTTAGGTCAGCCCCAGCATTTT; CDR3aa: CASSTGGRVRTLGQPQHF
j_gene: TRBJ2-3; abundance: NA; d_gene: TRBD1; v_gene: TRBV6-5; len: 14; CDR3nt: TGTGCCAGCAGTTACGGGACAGGGAAAGATACGCAGTATTTT; CDR3aa: CASSYGTGKDTQYF
j_gene: TRBJ1-2; abundance: NA; d_gene: NA; v_gene: TRBV12-5; len: 13; CDR3nt: TGTGCTAGTGGCAGAGGGGCGGCATATGGCTACACCTTC; CDR3aa: CASGRGAAYGYTF
j_gene: TRBJ2-1; abundance: few; d_gene: TRBD2; v_gene: TRBV7-2; len: 15; CDR3nt: TGTGCCAGCAGCTTAGCGCGGGAGATCACCTATGAGCAGTTCTTC; CDR3aa: CASSLAREITYEQFF
j_gene: TRBJ2-3; abundance: few; d_gene: NA; v_gene: TRBV9; len: 14; CDR3nt: TGTGCCAGCACCGATCGGGCCGGCGCGGCTACGCAGTATTTT; CDR3aa: CASTDRAGAATQYF
j_gene: TRBJ1-2; abundance: NA; d_gene: NA; v_gene: TRBV12-3/TRBV12-4; len: 15; CDR3nt: TGTGCCAGCAGTCCGGGATTTGGCCGTCTCTATGGCTACACCTTC; CDR3aa: CASSPGFGRLYGYTF
j_gene: TRBJ1-1; abundance: NA; d_gene: TRBD1; v_gene: TRBV7-9; len: 14; CDR3nt: TGTGCCAGCAGCTTAGTACAGGGGAGCACTGAAGCTTTCTTT; CDR3aa: CASSLVQGSTEAFF
j_gene: TRBJ2-1; abundance: few; d_gene: TRBD2; v_gene: TRBV5-4; len: 15; CDR3nt: TGTGCCAGCAGCCCTGTACGTGCGGGGGGGCGTGAGCAGTTCTTC; CDR3aa: CASSPVRAGGREQFF
j_gene: TRBJ1-2; abundance: NA; d_gene: TRBD1; v_gene: TRBV2; len: 14; CDR3nt: TGTGCCAGCAGTGAAGGGACAGGGTGGGAAGGCTACACCTTC; CDR3aa: CASSEGTGWEGYTF
j_gene: TRBJ2-1; abundance: few; d_gene: TRBD2; v_gene: TRBV5-1; len: 18; CDR3nt: TGCGCCAGCAGCTCAGGGGGACTAGCGGGGGTCTCCTACAATGAGCAGTTCTTC; CDR3aa: CASSSGGLAGVSYNEQFF
j_gene: TRBJ2-4; abundance: many; d_gene: NA; v_gene: TRBV19; len: 14; CDR3nt: TGTGCCAGTAGCACAGGGCAGGGTTTCAACATTCAGTACTTC; CDR3aa: CASSTGQGFNIQYF
j_gene: TRBJ1-3; abundance: NA; d_gene: NA; v_gene: TRBV6-6; len: 12; CDR3nt: TGTGCCAGCAGCGAAATCTCAAACACCATATATTTT; CDR3aa: CASSEISNTIYF
j_gene: TRBJ1-1; abundance: NA; d_gene: NA; v_gene: TRBV12-3/TRBV12-4; len: 15; CDR3nt: TGTGCCAGCAGTCCTAATACTATTTCTGGAACTGAAGCTTTCTTT; CDR3aa: CASSPNTISGTEAFF
j_gene: TRBJ1-2; abundance: NA; d_gene: NA; v_gene: TRBV28; len: 14; CDR3nt: TGTGCCAGCAGTACCCTCCGGTCGGACTATGGCTACACCTTC; CDR3aa: CASSTLRSDYGYTF
j_gene: TRBJ1-4; abundance: NA; d_gene: TRBD1; v_gene: TRBV7-9; len: 15; CDR3nt: TGTGCCAGCAGCCCCTGGGGAGGGGGCGATGAAAAACTGTTTTTT; CDR3aa: CASSPWGGGDEKLFF
j_gene: TRBJ2-3; abundance: NA; d_gene: NA; v_gene: TRBV7-9; len: 14; CDR3nt: TGTGCCAGCAGCCTTATCTACTTTGGAGATACGCAGTATTTT; CDR3aa: CASSLIYFGDTQYF
j_gene: TRBJ2-7; abundance: few; d_gene: NA; v_gene: TRBV6-6; len: 12; CDR3nt: TGTGCCAGCAGCCCCGGGGAGCACGAGCAGTACTTC; CDR3aa: CASSPGEHEQYF
j_gene: TRBJ2-1; abundance: few; d_gene: TRBD1; v_gene: TRBV20-1; len: 15; CDR3nt: TGCAGTGCTAGTGGCCATATCGACAGGGGGAATGAGCAGTTCTTC; CDR3aa: CSASGHIDRGNEQFF
j_gene: TRBJ2-3; abundance: NA; d_gene: TRBD2; v_gene: TRBV20-1; len: 14; CDR3nt: TGCAGTGCTGTACTAGCGGGGGTCAGGGATACGCAGTATTTT; CDR3aa: CSAVLAGVRDTQYF